This TCR beta chain stems from a study of OX40 agonist ivuxolimab in advanced cancers. Study at large: Among those enrolled, mean age was about 60 years (range roughly 23 to 90) and approximately 80% were male. Study-level points and caveats: Relative to CD4+ cells, CD8+ T cells on average had more expanded clones.

As for this clone: What it binds is not known.

Sequencing was performed with immunoSEQ multiplex PCR; in TCRdb, only in-frame clones are kept and a portion is missing. The sample carries about 75,000 clones, approximately 85% recorded once. Here the sequenced sample was CD4+ or CD8+ T cells sorted from blood, taken in a trial of the OX40 agonist ivuxolimab. The receptor was isolated from an adult with an advanced solid tumor such as melanoma, head and neck, liver or kidney cancer.

This CDR3 is CASSWNGEDTEAFF. In nucleotides, the CDR3 is TGTGCCAGCAGCTGGAACGGAGAGGACACTGAAGCTTTCTTT. This sequence joins TRBV7-2 and TRBJ1-1, with D unclear. Trimming took off 4 bases at V and 3 bases at J, with 12 bases between the two ends. CDR3 length: 14 residues. Germline CDR1 reads SGHTA; CDR2 reads FQGNSA. The entire variable domain, with the rest obtained from reference TRBV7-2 and TRBJ1-1, is as follows: GAGVSQSPSNKVTEKGKDVELRCDPISGHTALYWYRQSLGQGLEFLIYFQGNSAPDKSGLPSDRFSAERTGGSVSTLTIQRTQQEDSAVYLCASSWNGEDTEAFFGQGTRLTVV.